This T cell receptor (beta chain) derives from a study of response to subunit inactivated influenza vaccine. TCRdb itself ran the RT-PCR reads through MiXCR, one entry per CDR3 protein. The sample has around 470,000 distinct CDR3 sequences; under 8.5% are singletons. This clonotype was seen ten or more times. Its target is not known. Broader study findings: It was the authors' suggestion that each seasonal influenza vaccination recruits few new T cells.

The source material was PBMCs from blood, sampled about 24 months after vaccination. This receptor was identified in a man aged 45 to 70 who received an inactivated influenza vaccine.

The CDR3 bases are TGTGCCAGCAGCGCCGAATACAATGAGCAGTTCTTC. As protein: CASSAEYNEQFF. The chain carries TRBV9 and TRBJ2-1; no definite D call. The germline CDR1 and CDR2 sequences are SGDLS and YYNGEE. Deletions cut 3 bases from V and 4 bases from J, with 5 bases between. This CDR3 has 12 residues.